This T cell receptor (beta chain) derives from a study of blood T cell repertoires in COVID-19. This CDR3 is 15 amino acids long. V dropped 6 bases and J dropped 3; count of bases not matched to a gene: 5. Germline lookup yields CDR1 LGHDT and CDR2 YNNKEL (reference sequence). Profiled with immunoSEQ multiplex PCR; TCRdb holds only in-frame clones, not every one. This table holds more than 55,000 clones, 86% found once. Sequenced input: peripheral blood. This receptor was obtained from a woman aged 80 or over with acute or convalescent COVID-19. This chain joins TRBV3-1 (or the pseudogene TRBV3-2) and TRBJ2-5; 12 bases are shared with TRBD2. In DNA, the CDR3 is TGTGCCAGCAGTCGGGCTAGCGGGAGGGAAGAGACCCAGTACTTC. As protein: CASSRASGREETQYF.